This note documents a single TCR beta chain sequence. The sample comes from a study of sequential checkpoint blockade in melanoma. Study at large: Randomization was 1:1 between first-line nivolumab→ipilimumab and ipilimumab→nivolumab. Both treatment sequences were followed by maintenance nivolumab.

The assay was immunoSEQ multiplex PCR, and TCRdb's table has in-frame clones only and misses some. The table shows roughly 20,000 clones, with roughly 80% occurring only once. Specified treatment: randomized to nivolumab then ipilimumab (arm A) or the reverse (arm B). None of the patients previously received DNA-damaging chemotherapy. Sorted cells were live CD3+CD8+, lacking CD19 and CD56, from PBMCs. Trimming took off 8 bases at V and 1 base at J, with 9 bases between the two ends. This CDR3 is 13 amino acids long. Germline V gene data show CDR1 as LNHDA and CDR2 as SQIVND (reference sequence). The specimen comprised CD8+ T cells sorted from blood (inferred from file names), sampled from a patient given nivolumab and ipilimumab in sequence. This sequence was found in a human donor with melanoma. The chain joins TRBV19 to TRBJ1-5, with D perhaps matching TRBD1 (5 bases). For the CDR3, the DNA is TGTGCCAGTGCGGGGGAGAGCAATCAGCCCCAGCATTTT. Protein product: CASAGESNQPQHF.